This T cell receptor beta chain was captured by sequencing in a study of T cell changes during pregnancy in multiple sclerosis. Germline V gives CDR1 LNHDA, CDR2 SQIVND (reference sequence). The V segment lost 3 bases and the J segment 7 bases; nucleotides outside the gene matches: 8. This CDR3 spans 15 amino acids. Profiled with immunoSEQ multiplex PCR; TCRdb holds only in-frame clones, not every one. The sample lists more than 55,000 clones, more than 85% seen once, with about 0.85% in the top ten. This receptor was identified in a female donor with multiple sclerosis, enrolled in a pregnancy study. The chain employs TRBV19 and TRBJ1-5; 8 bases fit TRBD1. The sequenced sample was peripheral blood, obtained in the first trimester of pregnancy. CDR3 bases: TGTGCCAGTAGTATCCAGGGGACAGGAAGGCAGCCCCAGCATTTT. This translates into CASSIQGTGRQPQHF.